Each of the 28 T cell receptor beta chains below was sequenced from the same sample in a study of CD8 T cells in ankylosing spondylitis. TCRdb processed the 5' RACE reads anew with MiXCR; each CDR3 protein has one entry. The sample holds about 400,000 distinct CDR3 sequences, 20% to 25% seen once. Material for sequencing was blood, either unsorted or a sorted T cell fraction (not recorded which). These receptors came from a male donor with ankylosing spondylitis or in good health (not recorded which).

The chain employs TRBV7-2 and TRBJ2-5; 14 bases are shared with TRBD2. The CDR3 is made up of 17 amino acids. Germline-derived CDR1 and CDR2 are SGHTA and FQGNSA. The ends lost 5 bases at V and 5 bases at J; junction bases unmatched: 10. The CDR3 DNA reads as TGTGCCAGCAGCCCGACTAGCGGGGGGGAATCGGTGGAGACCCAGTACTTC. It codes for CASSPTSGGESVETQYF.

The rearrangement uses TRBV20-1 and TRBJ2-7; the D gene is possibly TRBD1 (5 bases). The CDR3 extends over 13 amino acids. Germline assignment: CDR1 DFQATT and CDR2 SNEGSKA (reference sequence). The germline V and J ends were trimmed by 2 bases and 1 base, with 9 bases remaining between them. This CDR3 is CSARPDTSYEQYF. In DNA, the CDR3 is TGCAGTGCTAGACCGGACACTTCCTACGAGCAGTACTTC.

The table lists this clonotype with a few counts. The chain links TRBV4-1 to TRBJ2-1, with TRBD2 matching 15 bases. The junction had 12 bases not matched to a gene; V was cut back by 3 bases and J by 3 bases. Germline CDR1 is MGHRA and CDR2 is YSYEKL. The CDR3 is made up of 20 amino acids. The CDR3 sequence: CASSHLRGLAGGSVYNEQFF. DNA of the CDR3: TGCGCCAGCAGCCACCTCAGGGGACTAGCGGGGGGCTCGGTCTACAATGAGCAGTTCTTC.

V usage is TRBV4-1 and J usage is TRBJ1-2, with 7 bases lining up with TRBD1. J lost 2 bases, V lost 1 base, and 4 bases had no gene match. From germline, CDR1 is MGHRA and CDR2 YSYEKL. The CDR3 extends over 15 amino acids. In DNA form, the CDR3 reads TGCGCCAGCAGCCAAGCTCCACAGGGGAACTATGGCTACACCTTC. It yields the protein CASSQAPQGNYGYTF.

This clonotype was found a few times. The V and J genes are TRBV29-1 and TRBJ2-5; perhaps TRBD1 as D (6 bases). The CDR3 has 12 amino acids. Germline V gene data show CDR1 as SQVTM and CDR2 as ANQGSEA. The V and J ends lost 6 bases and 5 bases respectively, with 13 bases between them. The CDR3 protein is CSVQGMEETQYF. DNA for the CDR3: TGCAGCGTCCAGGGGATGGAGGAGACCCAGTACTTC.

This clonotype has a handful of counts. The gene calls are TRBV12-3 or TRBV12-4 and TRBJ2-2; 7 positions agree with TRBD1. V lost 2 bases to trimming and J lost 5 bases; unmatched junction nucleotides: 5. The CDR3 runs 15 residues. This chain's CDR3 is CASSLRGGRTGELFF. As DNA, the CDR3 is TGTGCCAGCAGTTTAAGAGGGGGCCGGACCGGGGAGCTGTTTTTT.

The chain couples TRBV11-2 to TRBJ2-3; D perhaps matches TRBD1 (5 bases). Germline V gene sequence: CDR1 SGHAT, CDR2 FQNNGV. V lost 5 bases and J 5 bases, leaving 14 bases between the germline ends. The length of the CDR3 is 14 residues. In DNA, the CDR3 is TGTGCCAGCAGCCCGTTGGGGCCAGAAGATACGCAGTATTTT. As protein: CASSPLGPEDTQYF.

This clonotype was observed a handful of times. The chain uses TRBV28 and TRBJ2-7; D is ambiguous. Per germline, CDR1 MDHEN and CDR2 SYDVKM. This CDR3 contains 15 residues. Trimming pared 6 bases from V and 6 bases from J, leaving 21 bases between. The CDR3 DNA follows: TGTGCCAGCAGCCATTTAAGTGGCCCCCTGGGCGAGCAGTACTTC. This gives the protein CASSHLSGPLGEQYF.

V gene TRBV15 combines with J gene TRBJ2-1, with 9 bases that match TRBD2. The length of the CDR3 is 18 residues. The germline V gene encodes CDR1 LNHNV and CDR2 YYDKDF (reference sequence). The V and J ends lost 0 bases and 0 bases, in that order; junction bases with no gene match: 6. For the CDR3, the DNA is TGTGCCACCAGCAGAGAGCGGGGGGGATTGAGCTCCTACAATGAGCAGTTCTTC. It encodes CATSRERGGLSSYNEQFF.

This clonotype was seen more than once but under ten times. This chain uses TRBV7-9 with TRBJ2-1, with TRBD2 as a possible D gene (6 bases). The CDR3 is 15 amino acids. In germline, CDR1 is SEHNR, CDR2 FQNEAQ (reference sequence). V was cut by 2 bases and J by 5 bases, with 13 bases left in between. The DNA for the CDR3 is TGTGCCAGCAGCTTAATTGGGGACTGGGACAATGAGCAGTTCTTC. Amino acids: CASSLIGDWDNEQFF.

This clonotype was found many times. The chain joins TRBV20-1 to TRBJ2-5, with 15 bases fitting TRBD2. J lost 5 bases, V lost 6 bases, and 10 bases had no gene match. This CDR3 is built from 16 residues. Germline CDR1 reads DFQATT; CDR2 reads SNEGSKA (reference sequence). CDR3 sequence (DNA): TGCAGTGCCAAGGGAGGGACTAGCGGGGGGCTGGAGACCCAGTACTTC. It translates to CSAKGGTSGGLETQYF.

In this sample, this clonotype turned up a few times. J is TRBJ2-7 and V is TRBV29-1, with no clear D. The CDR3 is made up of 13 amino acids. Germline V gives CDR1 SQVTM, CDR2 ANQGSEA. V gave up 6 bases and J gave up 0 bases, with 12 bases separating them. Here the CDR3 DNA reads TGCAGCGTCGGAGCGATAGACTCCTACGAGCAGTACTTC. Amino acids: CSVGAIDSYEQYF.

This clonotype was counted a few times. The gene calls are TRBV4-1 and TRBJ2-7, with D unclear. The CDR3 spans 14 residues. CDR1 is MGHRA, CDR2 YSYEKL, per germline. V was clipped by 0 bases and J by 2 bases, with 8 bases between them. CDR3 region: CASSQESFTYEQYF. In nucleotides, the CDR3 is TGCGCCAGCAGCCAAGAAAGTTTCACCTACGAGCAGTACTTC.

The V call is TRBV11-2, the J call TRBJ2-3; maybe TRBD1 (6 bases). The V end was cut by 6 bases, the J end by 0 bases, with 10 bases between. This CDR3 spans 14 amino acids. Germline V gives CDR1 SGHAT, CDR2 FQNNGV. DNA for the CDR3: TGTGCCAGCAGACCTGGACAGAGCACAGATACGCAGTATTTT. This gives the protein CASRPGQSTDTQYF. Drawing the rest from reference TRBV11-2 and TRBJ2-3, the complete variable domain is EAGVAQSPRYKIIEKRQSVAFWCNPISGHATLYWYQQILGQGPKLLIQFQNNGVVDDSQLPKDRFSAERLKGVDSTLKIQPAKLEDSAVYLCASRPGQSTDTQYFGPGTRLTVL.

V and J are TRBV7-9 and TRBJ2-3, with TRBD2 matching over 9 bases. The V segment lost 3 bases and the J segment 2 bases; nucleotides outside the gene matches: 6. The CDR3 is 16 residues long. Looked up from germline, CDR1 is SEHNR and CDR2 is FQNEAQ (reference sequence). CDR3 in amino acids: CASSFSSGGFTDTQYF. CDR3 in DNA: TGTGCCAGCAGCTTCTCCAGCGGGGGGTTCACAGATACGCAGTATTTT.

V and J are TRBV7-9 and TRBJ2-7, with D possibly matching TRBD1 (6 bases). CDR3 length equals 12 residues. Germline lookup yields CDR1 SEHNR and CDR2 FQNEAQ (reference sequence). V was clipped by 7 bases and J by 6 bases, with 13 bases between them. The CDR3 DNA is TGTGCCAGCAAGTCAGGGGCGAGCGAGCAGTACTTC. It codes for CASKSGASEQYF. Using reference TRBV7-9 and TRBJ2-7 for the parts outside the CDR3, the full variable domain is DTGVSQNPRHKITKRGQNVTFRCDPISEHNRLYWYRQTLGQGPEFLTYFQNEAQLEKSRLLSDRFSAERPKGSFSTLEIQRTEQGDSAMYLCASKSGASEQYFGPGTRLTVT.

This chain joins TRBV6-1 and TRBJ2-2; no reliable D call. CDR3 length: 10 residues. Germline CDR1 MNHNS, CDR2 SASEGT. Trimming shortened V by 7 bases and J by 6 bases, and 3 bases separated the two germline ends. Here the CDR3 DNA reads TGTGCCAGCATGGCCGGGGAGCTGTTTTTT. Its protein is CASMAGELFF.

V gene TRBV30 combines with J gene TRBJ2-7; 8 nucleotides line up with TRBD2. This CDR3 is 15 amino acids long. The V segment lost 3 bases and the J segment 0 bases; nucleotides outside the gene matches: 7. The germline gives CDR1 GTSNPN, CDR2 SVGIG (reference sequence). The CDR3: CAWRSGLVSSYEQYF. CDR3 sequence (DNA): TGTGCCTGGAGATCGGGACTAGTCTCCTCCTACGAGCAGTACTTC.

The chain recombines TRBV7-2 with TRBJ2-5; D is unclear. The CDR3 runs to 14 residues. V lost 5 bases and J lost 5, with 15 bases in between. The germline CDR1 and CDR2 sequences are SGHTA and FQGNSA. The CDR3, as DNA: TGTGCCAGCAGCGAACCGTGGGCCGGGGAGACCCAGTACTTC. Translated, it gives CASSEPWAGETQYF.

A few counts support this clonotype. The gene calls are TRBV5-1 and TRBJ2-7; tentative D call: TRBD1 (5 bases). Trimming cost V 5 bases and J 2 bases, with 14 bases left between them. Germline CDR1 SGHRS, CDR2 YFSETQ. This CDR3 spans 14 amino acids. The CDR3 protein is CASSMGSGPYEQYF. The CDR3 coding sequence is TGCGCCAGCAGTATGGGTTCAGGGCCCTACGAGCAGTACTTC.

The chain joins TRBV7-9 to TRBJ1-2; 8 nucleotides align to TRBD1. Germline V lookup: CDR1 SEHNR, CDR2 FQNEAQ (reference sequence). J lost 1 base, V lost 5 bases, and 9 bases had no gene match. CDR3 length: 16 residues. The CDR3 nucleotides read TGTGCCAGCAGCGAAGGGGAGGGACAGGTTAACTATGGCTACACCTTC. Translation gives CASSEGEGQVNYGYTF.

The sample holds a few counts of this clonotype. V is TRBV27 and J is TRBJ1-6, with D hard to call. The CDR3 has 13 residues. From germline, CDR1 is MNHEY and CDR2 SMNVEV (reference sequence). With 5 bases removed from V and 14 bases from J, the gap between germline ends came to 16 bases. This chain's CDR3 is CASSPGPGVALHF. The CDR3 bases are TGTGCCAGCAGTCCCGGGCCGGGCGTGGCCCTCCACTTT.

This chain connects TRBV15 to TRBJ2-5; D is unresolved. Trimming removed 1 base at V and 0 bases at J, with 6 bases between. CDR1 and CDR2 from the germline V gene are LNHNV and YYDKDF (reference sequence). This CDR3 is built from 14 residues. CDR3: CATSRAPDQETQYF. As DNA, the CDR3 is TGTGCCACCAGCAGAGCGCCGGACCAAGAGACCCAGTACTTC.

This chain joins TRBV7-9 and TRBJ2-3; D unresolved. The germline V and J ends were trimmed by 2 bases and 4 bases, with 7 bases remaining between them. Germline V gives CDR1 SEHNR, CDR2 FQNEAQ (reference sequence). The CDR3 runs to 13 residues. The CDR3 nucleotides read TGTGCCAGCAGCTTACCAGCGTCAGATACGCAGTATTTT. Translation gives CASSLPASDTQYF.

The J gene is TRBJ2-3, the V gene TRBV29-1, with D possibly matching TRBD2 (5 bases). CDR1 SQVTM and CDR2 ANQGSEA come from the germline V gene. V lost 8 bases, J lost 0 bases, and 18 bases lay in between. The CDR3 extends over 15 amino acids. This CDR3 reads CSLVGVEDSTDTQYF. As DNA, the CDR3 is TGCAGCCTCGTTGGGGTGGAGGATAGCACAGATACGCAGTATTTT.

This clonotype has a handful of counts. The chain carries TRBV20-1 and TRBJ2-4, with 11 bases that match TRBD1. After removal of 6 bases from V and 3 bases from J, the junction contained 4 bases not matched to a gene. In germline, CDR1 is DFQATT, CDR2 SNEGSKA (reference sequence). The CDR3 loop spans 14 amino acids. CDR3 sequence reads: CSAGTGGYKNIQYF. For the CDR3, the DNA is TGCAGTGCCGGGACAGGGGGGTACAAAAACATTCAGTACTTC.

The rearrangement uses TRBV7-9 and TRBJ2-7, with TRBD1 identical over 9 bases. The CDR3 spans 13 residues. The trim removed 6 bases at V and 5 bases at J, leaving 5 bases unmatched. Germline assignment: CDR1 SEHNR and CDR2 FQNEAQ (reference sequence). CDR3: CASRGTGTNEQYF. Written as DNA, the CDR3 is TGTGCCAGCAGGGGGACAGGGACGAACGAGCAGTACTTC.

The chain couples TRBV7-9 to TRBJ2-5; D is ambiguous. This CDR3 is 14 amino acids long. V lost 5 bases to trimming and J lost 2 bases, with 12 bases between them. CDR1 is SEHNR and CDR2 is FQNEAQ in the germline V gene (reference sequence). CDR3: CASSPGLEQETQYF. In nucleotides, the CDR3 is TGTGCCAGCAGCCCCGGGCTCGAACAAGAGACCCAGTACTTC.